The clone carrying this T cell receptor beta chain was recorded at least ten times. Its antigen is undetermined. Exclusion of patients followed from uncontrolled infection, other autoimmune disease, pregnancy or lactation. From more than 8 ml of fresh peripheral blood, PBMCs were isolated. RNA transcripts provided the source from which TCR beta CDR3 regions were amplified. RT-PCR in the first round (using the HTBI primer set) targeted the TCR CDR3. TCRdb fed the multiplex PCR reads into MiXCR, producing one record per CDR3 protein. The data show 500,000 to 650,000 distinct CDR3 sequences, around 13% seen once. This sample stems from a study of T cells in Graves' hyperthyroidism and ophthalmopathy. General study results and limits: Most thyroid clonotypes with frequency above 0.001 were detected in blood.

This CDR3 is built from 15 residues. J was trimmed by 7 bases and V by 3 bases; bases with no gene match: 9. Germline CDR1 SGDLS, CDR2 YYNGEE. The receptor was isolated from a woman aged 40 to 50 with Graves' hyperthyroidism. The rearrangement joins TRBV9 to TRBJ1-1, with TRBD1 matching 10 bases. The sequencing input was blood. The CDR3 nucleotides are TGTGCCAGCAGCGCCCCGGGACAGGGGAAGGGTGAAGCTTTCTTT. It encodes CASSAPGQGKGEAFF.